This T cell receptor beta chain is drawn from a study of blood T cell repertoires in COVID-19. Across the study: The United States, Italy and Spain provided the acute and convalescent COVID-19 samples. T cells, B-cell-depleted T cells, or PBMCs provided the cDNA or gDNA that served as material.

CDR3 length: 12 amino acids. Per the germline V gene, CDR1 is GTSNPN and CDR2 is SVGIG (reference sequence). Original methodology: By means of reference gene primer amplification, nucleated cell counts were estimated. TCRdb keeps only in-frame clones here, not all; method: immunoSEQ multiplex PCR. V and J calls and clone size are copied from that table; D and trimming were computed from the DNA. The sample holds about 190,000 clones, roughly 86% seen once. With respect to this clone: Relative to the germline gene, one junction end is altered; a read error may explain this.

The sequence derives from a man in his late teens or twenties with active or convalescent COVID-19. The material sequenced was peripheral blood. This chain links TRBV30 with TRBJ1-1; tentatively, D is TRBD1 (5 bases). CDR3 sequence reads: CAWSWSQGYGDF. CDR3 DNA: TGTGCCTGGAGCTGGAGCCAGGGATATGGAGATTTT.